One and the same sample provided the 24 T cell receptor beta chains below, sequenced in a study of early T cells in non-severe SARS-CoV-2 infection. TCRdb itself ran the 5' RACE reads through MiXCR, one entry per CDR3 protein. The table lists about 29,000 distinct CDR3 sequences, over 3.5% of them singletons. Sequencing was carried out using whole blood. All receptors come from an adult who was a healthcare worker with PCR-confirmed SARS-CoV-2 infection or an uninfected control (not recorded which).

The chain links TRBV20-1 to TRBJ2-3; weak D call: TRBD1 (6 bases). CDR1 DFQATT and CDR2 SNEGSKA come from the germline V gene (reference sequence). The CDR3 loop spans 13 amino acids. The CDR3: CSASGHRTDTQYF. CDR3 nucleotides: TGCAGCGCCTCGGGACACCGCACAGATACGCAGTATTTT.

This clonotype was recorded many times. The chain links TRBV6-5 to TRBJ2-3, with TRBD2 matching 8 bases. The CDR3 loop spans 16 amino acids. V lost 1 base and J lost 9; bases outside the gene matches: 12. Germline V gene lookup returns CDR1 MNHEY and CDR2 SVGAGI. CDR3 protein: CASSYFGGAGGDTQYF. CDR3 nucleotides: TGTGCCAGCAGTTACTTCGGGGGGGCCGGGGGAGACACGCAGTATTTT.

The J gene is TRBJ2-1, the V gene TRBV7-3, with D possibly TRBD2 on 5 matching bases. The germline V and J ends were trimmed by 2 bases and 7 bases, with 12 bases remaining between them. Germline lookup yields CDR1 SGHTA and CDR2 FQGTGA. The length of the CDR3 is 14 residues. The CDR3 region has the DNA TGTGCCAGCAGCTTATTGGCGGGCGTGAATGAGCAGTTCTTC. Its protein product is CASSLLAGVNEQFF.

There are many counts of this clonotype. J is TRBJ1-1 and V is TRBV27; 11 nucleotides line up with TRBD1. The germline V gene encodes CDR1 MNHEY and CDR2 SMNVEV (reference sequence). Germline trimming cut 4 bases from V and 1 base from J; bases unmatched to any gene: 5. The CDR3 is 16 amino acids. The CDR3 here is CASSWGQGEGNTEAFF. The CDR3 DNA reads TGTGCCAGCAGTTGGGGACAGGGGGAGGGGAACACTGAAGCTTTCTTT.

This clonotype appeared many times. This chain joins TRBV14 and TRBJ1-6, with 8 bases aligning to TRBD1. This CDR3 comprises 18 residues. Germline lookup yields CDR1 SGHDN and CDR2 FVKESK. Trimming took 3 bases from V and 0 from J; bases not matched to a gene: 7. DNA of the CDR3: TGTGCCAGCAGCCAGGGCAGGGGGCAGAGCTCCTATAATTCACCCCTCCACTTT. Its protein product is CASSQGRGQSSYNSPLHF.

This clonotype was detected many times. The chain recombines TRBV27 with TRBJ2-1, with a weak D call TRBD1 (5 bases). Germline assignment: CDR1 MNHEY and CDR2 SMNVEV (reference sequence). With 5 bases removed from V and 4 bases from J, the gap between germline ends came to 12 bases. The CDR3 is made up of 14 amino acids. CDR3 nucleotide sequence: TGTGCCAGCAGTCGGCAGGGCGCTTACAATGAGCAGTTCTTC. Its protein is CASSRQGAYNEQFF.

This clonotype was recorded many times. J is TRBJ1-2 and V is TRBV18; D gene unclear. CDR3 size: 15 residues. Trimming cost V 0 bases and J 5 bases, with 13 bases left between them. CDR1 and CDR2 from the germline V gene are KGHSH and LQKENI. Here the CDR3 reads CASSPPTSPGYGYTF. CDR3 DNA sequence: TGTGCCAGCTCACCACCCACCTCGCCAGGATATGGCTACACCTTC.

This clonotype was counted between two and nine times. The chain joins TRBV13 to TRBJ2-1; 14 positions match TRBD2. The CDR3 length is 16 residues. With 6 bases clipped from V and 10 bases from J, the junction kept 11 bases outside the gene matches. Germline-derived CDR1 and CDR2 are PRHDT and FYEKMQ (reference sequence). The CDR3 DNA sequence: TGTGCCAGCAGTTTAAGACTAGCGGGGGGGCCACAAGAGCAGTTCTTC. It yields the protein CASSLRLAGGPQEQFF.

This chain uses TRBV7-9 with TRBJ1-1; possible D gene TRBD1, 5 bases. Trimming shortened V by 4 bases and J by 3 bases, and 9 bases separated the two germline ends. Looked up from germline, CDR1 is SEHNR and CDR2 is FQNEAQ (reference sequence). The CDR3 is 13 residues long. CDR3 in amino acids: CASSSQGYTEAFF. The CDR3 nucleotides read TGTGCCAGCAGCTCGCAGGGTTACACTGAAGCTTTCTTT.

This clonotype was recorded a few times. The CDR3 loop is CASSSVPNEQFF. The CDR3 nucleotides read TGTGCCAGCAGTTCCGTACCAAATGAGCAGTTCTTC. The V call is TRBV6-6, the J call TRBJ2-1; no clear D. Trimming left V 4 bases short and J 7 bases short, with 8 bases between. The germline gives CDR1 MNHNY, CDR2 SVGAGI (reference sequence). The CDR3 extends over 12 amino acids.

This clonotype was detected ten times or more. The rearrangement uses TRBV12-5 and TRBJ2-3, with D tentatively TRBD2 (5 bases). CDR3 size: 13 residues. V lost 9 bases, J lost 0 bases, and 10 bases lay in between. CDR1 is LGHNT, CDR2 FRNRAP, per germline. CDR3 loop: CASLRVSTDTQYF. The CDR3 coding sequence is TGTGCTAGCCTGAGGGTCAGCACAGATACGCAGTATTTT. Variable domain in full (rest from reference TRBV12-5 and TRBJ2-3): DARVTQTPRHKVTEMGQEVTMRCQPILGHNTVFWYRQTMMQGLELLAYFRNRAPLDDSGMPKDRFSAEMPDATLATLKIQPSEPRDSAVYFCASLRVSTDTQYFGPGTRLTVL.

This clonotype was picked up many times. The V and J genes are TRBV29-1 and TRBJ1-2; perhaps TRBD1 as D (5 bases). The germline V gene encodes CDR1 SQVTM and CDR2 ANQGSEA. This CDR3 region has 11 residues. V lost 4 bases and J lost 10, with 13 bases in between. The CDR3 region is CSVVGLAIYTF. The CDR3 bases are TGCAGCGTTGTGGGGCTCGCTATCTACACCTTC.

This chain links TRBV12-3 or TRBV12-4 with TRBJ1-3; tentative D call: TRBD1 (6 bases). The CDR3 totals 14 residues. Trimming left V 2 bases short and J 4 bases short, with 9 bases between. CDR3 DNA: TGTGCCAGCAGTTTATACAGGGCAGGAAACACCATATATTTT. Amino acid sequence: CASSLYRAGNTIYF.

This clonotype appeared many times. This chain links TRBV15 with TRBJ1-6; D ambiguous. The germline V and J ends were trimmed by 0 bases and 3 bases, with 9 bases remaining between them. Germline CDR1 LNHNV, CDR2 YYDKDF (reference sequence). CDR3 size: 16 residues. CDR3 sequence reads: CATSRDSQSYNSPLHF. In nucleotides, the CDR3 is TGTGCCACCAGCAGAGACAGCCAAAGCTATAATTCACCCCTCCACTTT. The full variable domain, its missing parts supplied by reference TRBV15 and TRBJ1-6, is DAMVIQNPRYQVTQFGKPVTLSCSQTLNHNVMYWYQQKSSQAPKLLFHYYDKDFNNEADTPDNFQSRRPNTSFCFLDIRSPGLGDTAMYLCATSRDSQSYNSPLHFGNGTRLTVT.

This clonotype has a count of ten or more. The V call is TRBV6-5, the J call TRBJ2-5, with D maybe TRBD2 (6 bases). Trimming cost V 7 bases and J 5 bases, with 11 bases left between them. Germline CDR1 reads MNHEY; CDR2 reads SVGAGI. The CDR3 has 12 amino acids. The DNA for the CDR3 is TGTGCCAGCAAATCCGGAGGGGAGACCCAGTACTTC. Translating gives CASKSGGETQYF.

This clonotype has at least ten counts. This chain joins TRBV7-6 and TRBJ2-1, with TRBD1 matching over 7 bases. Germline V CDR1 and CDR2: SGHVS, FNYEAQ. Losses at the gene ends were 5 bases for V and 13 bases for J; bases not matched to a gene: 8. The CDR3 has 12 amino acids. CDR3 nucleotides: TGTGCCAGCAGCCAGGGGGACAGTTTTCAGTTCTTC. Amino acid sequence: CASSQGDSFQFF.

This clonotype has a count of ten or more. This chain connects TRBV14 to TRBJ2-1; D remains ambiguous. V lost 0 bases, J lost 2 bases, and 8 bases lay in between. The germline V gene encodes CDR1 SGHDN and CDR2 FVKESK. The CDR3 has 15 amino acids. The CDR3 protein is CASSQDWVPYNEQFF. DNA for the CDR3: TGTGCCAGCAGCCAAGATTGGGTTCCCTACAATGAGCAGTTCTTC.

This clonotype was seen many times. The V gene is TRBV20-1, the J gene TRBJ1-1; D not certain. The V gene's germline CDR1 is DFQATT and CDR2 SNEGSKA (reference sequence). The CDR3 has 11 amino acids. The ends were cut back, 6 bases at V and 1 base at J, with 6 bases in the middle. CDR3 in amino acids: CSAEQNTEAFF. The CDR3 coding sequence is TGCAGTGCCGAACAGAACACTGAAGCTTTCTTT.

This clonotype was counted ten times or more. The CDR3 here is CASSYRAGIYEQYF. CDR3 nucleotide sequence: TGTGCCAGCAGTTACAGGGCGGGGATATACGAGCAGTACTTC. V gene TRBV6-2 or TRBV6-3 combines with J gene TRBJ2-7; D might be TRBD2 (6 bases). This CDR3 region has 14 residues. Trimming left V 2 bases short and J 4 bases short, with 12 bases between. Germline CDR1 and CDR2: MNHEY and SVGEGT.

At least ten counts were recorded for this clonotype. V and J are TRBV20-1 and TRBJ1-1; D gene ambiguous. Per germline, CDR1 DFQATT and CDR2 SNEGSKA (reference sequence). V gave up 1 base and J gave up 5 bases, with 5 bases separating them. The CDR3 covers 11 residues. The CDR3 protein is CSARVLTEAFF. Written as DNA, the CDR3 is TGCAGTGCTAGAGTTTTAACTGAAGCTTTCTTT.

This clonotype occurred many times. The chain employs TRBV18 and TRBJ2-1; D gene uncertain. The CDR3 is 14 residues long. The germline V gene has CDR1 KGHSH and CDR2 LQKENI. V was pared by 5 bases and J by 0 bases, with 8 bases between. CDR3 DNA sequence: TGTGCCAGCTCAGTATCAAACTCCTACAATGAGCAGTTCTTC. This translates into CASSVSNSYNEQFF.

This clonotype appeared many times. This rearrangement joins TRBV5-8 to TRBJ2-5; 7 nucleotides line up with TRBD1. Germline V CDR1 and CDR2: SGHTS, YDEGEE. This CDR3 region has 14 residues. V lost 5 bases and J lost 4; bases outside the gene matches: 8. The DNA for the CDR3 is TGTGCCAGCAGTCTGAGGGACAGCCCAGAGACCCAGTACTTC. As protein: CASSLRDSPETQYF.

This clonotype was seen ten or more times. The chain recombines TRBV6-5 with TRBJ2-1; 10 positions agree with TRBD1. This CDR3 contains 15 residues. V lost 4 bases and J lost 5; bases outside the gene matches: 5. CDR1 and CDR2 from the germline V gene are MNHEY and SVGAGI. The CDR3 coding sequence is TGTGCCAGCAGTTTCGGACAGGGGGGCCACAATGAGCAGTTCTTC. Amino acids: CASSFGQGGHNEQFF.

This clonotype occurred many times. The rearrangement links TRBV24-1 to TRBJ2-3; D unclear. Germline values: CDR1 KGHDR, CDR2 SFDVKD. The CDR3 is 14 residues long. The V gene lost 4 bases and the J gene lost 1 base, with 8 bases spanning the gap. As DNA, the CDR3 is TGTGCCACCAGTGAGAGTGGGGGCACAGATACGCAGTATTTT. It yields the protein CATSESGGTDTQYF.